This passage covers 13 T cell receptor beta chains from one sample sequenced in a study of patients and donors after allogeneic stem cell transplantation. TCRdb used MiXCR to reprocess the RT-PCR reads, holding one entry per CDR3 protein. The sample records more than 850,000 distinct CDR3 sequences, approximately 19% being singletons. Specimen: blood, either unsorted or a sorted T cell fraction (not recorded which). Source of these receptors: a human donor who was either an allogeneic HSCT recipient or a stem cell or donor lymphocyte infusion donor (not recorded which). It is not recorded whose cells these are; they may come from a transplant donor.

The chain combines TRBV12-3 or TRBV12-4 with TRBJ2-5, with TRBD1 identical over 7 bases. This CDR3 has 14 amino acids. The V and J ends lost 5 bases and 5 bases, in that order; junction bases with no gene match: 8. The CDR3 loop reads CASSEQGRTETQYF. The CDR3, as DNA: TGTGCCAGCAGTGAACAGGGGCGGACTGAGACCCAGTACTTC.

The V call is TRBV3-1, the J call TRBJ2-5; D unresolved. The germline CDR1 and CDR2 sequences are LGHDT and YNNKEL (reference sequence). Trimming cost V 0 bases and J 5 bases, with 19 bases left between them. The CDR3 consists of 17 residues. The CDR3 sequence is CASSQDRSRSFGETQYF. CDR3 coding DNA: TGTGCCAGCAGCCAAGATAGAAGTCGGTCCTTCGGGGAGACCCAGTACTTC.

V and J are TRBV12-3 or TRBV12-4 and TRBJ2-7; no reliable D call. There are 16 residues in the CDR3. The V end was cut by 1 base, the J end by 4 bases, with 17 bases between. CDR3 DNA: TGTGCCAGCAGTTTAGGCCCCTCTATTTCCCCTTACGAGCAGTACTTC. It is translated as CASSLGPSISPYEQYF.

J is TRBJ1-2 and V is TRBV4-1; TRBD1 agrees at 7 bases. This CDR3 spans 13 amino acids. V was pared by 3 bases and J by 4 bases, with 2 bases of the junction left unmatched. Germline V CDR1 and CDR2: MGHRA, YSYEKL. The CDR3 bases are TGCGCCAGCAGCCAGACAGGGTTCTATGGCTACACCTTC. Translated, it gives CASSQTGFYGYTF.

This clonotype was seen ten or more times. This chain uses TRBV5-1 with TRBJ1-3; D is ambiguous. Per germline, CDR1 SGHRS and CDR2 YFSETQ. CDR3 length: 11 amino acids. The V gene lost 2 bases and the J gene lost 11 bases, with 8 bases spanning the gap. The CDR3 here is CASSFGGAIYF. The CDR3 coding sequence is TGCGCCAGCAGCTTTGGCGGGGCCATATATTTT.

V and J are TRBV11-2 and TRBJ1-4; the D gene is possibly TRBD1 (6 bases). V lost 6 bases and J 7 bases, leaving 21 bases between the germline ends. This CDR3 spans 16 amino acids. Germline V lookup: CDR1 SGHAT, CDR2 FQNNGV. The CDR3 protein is CASRLTQGQFGEKLFF. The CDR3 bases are TGTGCCAGCAGATTAACTCAAGGACAGTTTGGTGAAAAACTGTTTTTT.

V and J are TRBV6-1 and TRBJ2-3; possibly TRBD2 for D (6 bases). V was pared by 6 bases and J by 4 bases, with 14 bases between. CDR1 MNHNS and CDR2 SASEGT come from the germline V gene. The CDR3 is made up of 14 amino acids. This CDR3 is CASRHDGGPDTQYF. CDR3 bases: TGTGCCAGCAGACACGATGGAGGGCCAGATACGCAGTATTTT.

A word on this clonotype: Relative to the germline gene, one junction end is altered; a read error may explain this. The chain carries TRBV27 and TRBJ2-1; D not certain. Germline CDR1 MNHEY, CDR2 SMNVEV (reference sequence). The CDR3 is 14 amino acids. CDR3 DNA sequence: TGTGCCAGCAGTTTATCGGTCTCCCACAATGAGCAGTTCTTC. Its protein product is CASSLSVSHNEQFF.

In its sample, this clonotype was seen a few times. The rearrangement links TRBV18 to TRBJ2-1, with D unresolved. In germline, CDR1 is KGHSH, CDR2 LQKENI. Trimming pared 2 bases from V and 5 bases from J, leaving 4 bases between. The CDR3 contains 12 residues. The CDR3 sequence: CASSPWDNEQFF. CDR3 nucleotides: TGTGCCAGCTCACCATGGGACAATGAGCAGTTCTTC. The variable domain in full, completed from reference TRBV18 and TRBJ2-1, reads NAGVMQNPRHLVRRRGQEARLRCSPMKGHSHVYWYRQLPEEGLKFMVYLQKENIIDESGMPKERFSAEFPKEGPSILRIQQVVRGDSAAYFCASSPWDNEQFFGPGTRLTVL.

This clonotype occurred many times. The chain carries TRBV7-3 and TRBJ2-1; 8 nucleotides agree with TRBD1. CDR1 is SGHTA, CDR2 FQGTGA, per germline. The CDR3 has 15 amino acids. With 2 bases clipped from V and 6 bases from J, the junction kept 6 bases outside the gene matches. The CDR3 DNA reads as TGTGCCAGCAGCTTATTCCGGGACAGGTTCAATGAGCAGTTCTTC. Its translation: CASSLFRDRFNEQFF.

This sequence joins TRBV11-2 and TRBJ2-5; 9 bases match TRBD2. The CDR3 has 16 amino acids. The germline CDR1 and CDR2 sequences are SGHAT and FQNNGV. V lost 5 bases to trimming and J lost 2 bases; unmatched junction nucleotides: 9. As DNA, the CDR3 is TGTGCCAGCAGCCACCCGACTAGCGGCTTACAAGAGACCCAGTACTTC. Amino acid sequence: CASSHPTSGLQETQYF.

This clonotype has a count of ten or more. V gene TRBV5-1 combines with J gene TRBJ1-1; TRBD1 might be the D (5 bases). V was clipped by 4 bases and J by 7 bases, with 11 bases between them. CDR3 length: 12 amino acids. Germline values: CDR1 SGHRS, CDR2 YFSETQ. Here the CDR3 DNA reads TGCGCCAGCAGCCCTGACAGACTTGAAGCTTTCTTT. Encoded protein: CASSPDRLEAFF.

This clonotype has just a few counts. CDR3 sequence: CASSPGQQNTGELFF. The CDR3 DNA reads TGTGCCAGCAGTCCGGGACAGCAGAACACCGGGGAGCTGTTTTTT. The V gene is TRBV12-3 or TRBV12-4, the J gene TRBJ2-2, with TRBD1 identical over 7 bases. This CDR3 spans 15 amino acids. V lost 5 bases, J lost 1 base, and 4 bases stayed unmatched.